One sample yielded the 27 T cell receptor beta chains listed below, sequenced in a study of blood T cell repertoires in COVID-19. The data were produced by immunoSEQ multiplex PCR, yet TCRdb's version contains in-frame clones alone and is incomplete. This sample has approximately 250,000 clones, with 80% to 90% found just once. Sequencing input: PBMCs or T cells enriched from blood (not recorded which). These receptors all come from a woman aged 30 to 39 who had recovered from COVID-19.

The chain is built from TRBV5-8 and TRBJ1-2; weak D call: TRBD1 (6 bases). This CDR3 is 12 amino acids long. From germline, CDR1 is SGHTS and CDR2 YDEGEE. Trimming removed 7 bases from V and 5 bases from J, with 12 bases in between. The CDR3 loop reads CASHREIYGYTF. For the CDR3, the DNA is TGTGCCAGCCACAGGGAAATTTATGGCTACACCTTC.

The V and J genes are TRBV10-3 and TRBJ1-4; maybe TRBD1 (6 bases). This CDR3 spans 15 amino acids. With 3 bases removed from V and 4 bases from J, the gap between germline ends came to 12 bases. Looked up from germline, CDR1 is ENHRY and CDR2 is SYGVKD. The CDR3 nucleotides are TGTGCCATCAGTGACAGAGGGGGTAATAATGAAAAACTGTTTTTT. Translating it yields CAISDRGGNNEKLFF.

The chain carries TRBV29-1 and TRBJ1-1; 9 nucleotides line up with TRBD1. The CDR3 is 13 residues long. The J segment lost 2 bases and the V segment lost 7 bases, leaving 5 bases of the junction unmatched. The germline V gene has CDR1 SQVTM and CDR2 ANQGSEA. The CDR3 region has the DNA TGCAGCGCCCTAACAGGGGGCAACACTGAAGCTTTCTTT. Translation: CSALTGGNTEAFF.

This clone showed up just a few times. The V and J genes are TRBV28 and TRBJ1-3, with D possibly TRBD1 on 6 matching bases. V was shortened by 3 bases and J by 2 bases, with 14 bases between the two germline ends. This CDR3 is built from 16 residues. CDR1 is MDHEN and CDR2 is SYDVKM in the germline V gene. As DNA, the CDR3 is TGTGCCAGCAGTTTTGCCTTAGGGGGAACTGGAAACACCATATATTTT. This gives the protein CASSFALGGTGNTIYF.

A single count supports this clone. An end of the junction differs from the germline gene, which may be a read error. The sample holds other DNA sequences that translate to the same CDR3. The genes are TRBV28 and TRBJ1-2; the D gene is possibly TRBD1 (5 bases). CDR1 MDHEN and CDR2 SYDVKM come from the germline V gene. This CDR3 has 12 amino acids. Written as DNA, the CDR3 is TGCGCCAGCAGTCCCAAGACAGCCCGCTACACCTTC. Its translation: CASSPKTARYTF.

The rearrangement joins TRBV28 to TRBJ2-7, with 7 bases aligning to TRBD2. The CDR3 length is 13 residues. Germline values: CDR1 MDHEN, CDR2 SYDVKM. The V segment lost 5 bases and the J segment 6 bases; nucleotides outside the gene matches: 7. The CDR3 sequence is CASSPAGEGEQYF. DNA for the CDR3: TGTGCCAGCAGTCCGGCGGGAGAGGGCGAGCAGTACTTC. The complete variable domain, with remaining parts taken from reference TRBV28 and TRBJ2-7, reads DVKVTQSSRYLVKRTGEKVFLECVQDMDHENMFWYRQDPGLGLRLIYFSYDVKMKEKGDIPEGYSVSREKKERFSLILESASTNQTSMYLCASSPAGEGEQYFGPGTRLTVT.

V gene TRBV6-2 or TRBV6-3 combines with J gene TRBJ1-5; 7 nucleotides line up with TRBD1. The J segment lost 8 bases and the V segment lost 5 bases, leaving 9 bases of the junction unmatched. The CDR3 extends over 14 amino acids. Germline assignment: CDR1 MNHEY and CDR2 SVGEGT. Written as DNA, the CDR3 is TGTGCCAGCAGTGTACAGGGGCCCCCGGAGCCCCAGCATTTT. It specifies CASSVQGPPEPQHF.

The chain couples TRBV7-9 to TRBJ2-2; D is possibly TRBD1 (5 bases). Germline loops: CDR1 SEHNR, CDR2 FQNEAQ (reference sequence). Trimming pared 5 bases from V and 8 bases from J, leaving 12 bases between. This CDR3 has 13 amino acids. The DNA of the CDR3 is TGTGCCAGCAGCCCGCAGGGAACTGGGGAGCTGTTTTTT. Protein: CASSPQGTGELFF.

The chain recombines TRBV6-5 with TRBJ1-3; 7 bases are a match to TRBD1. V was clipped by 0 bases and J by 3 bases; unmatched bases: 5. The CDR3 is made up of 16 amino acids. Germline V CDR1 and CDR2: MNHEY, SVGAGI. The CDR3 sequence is CASSYSRGSGGNTIYF. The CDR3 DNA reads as TGTGCCAGCAGTTACTCCAGGGGGTCGGGTGGAAACACCATATATTTT.

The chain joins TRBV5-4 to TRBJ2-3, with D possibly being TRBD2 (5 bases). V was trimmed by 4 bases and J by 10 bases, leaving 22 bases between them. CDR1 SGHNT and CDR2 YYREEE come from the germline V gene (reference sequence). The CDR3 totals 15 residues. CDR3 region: CASSLKASSFLSQYF. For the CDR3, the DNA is TGTGCCAGCAGCCTGAAGGCTAGCTCTTTCCTCTCGCAGTATTTT.

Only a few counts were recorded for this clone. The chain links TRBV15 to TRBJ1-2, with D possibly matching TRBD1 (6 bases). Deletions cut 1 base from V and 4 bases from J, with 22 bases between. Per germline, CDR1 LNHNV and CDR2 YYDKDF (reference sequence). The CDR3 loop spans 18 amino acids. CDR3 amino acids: CATSRGGGPTRVGYGYTF. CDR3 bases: TGTGCCACCAGCAGAGGGGGGGGGCCCACACGAGTTGGCTATGGCTACACCTTC.

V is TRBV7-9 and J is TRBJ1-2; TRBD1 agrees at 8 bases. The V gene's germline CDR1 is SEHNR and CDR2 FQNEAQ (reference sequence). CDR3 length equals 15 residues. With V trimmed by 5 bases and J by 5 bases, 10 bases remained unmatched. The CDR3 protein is CASSHTDRGGYGYTF. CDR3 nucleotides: TGTGCCAGCAGCCACACAGACAGGGGTGGTTATGGCTACACCTTC.

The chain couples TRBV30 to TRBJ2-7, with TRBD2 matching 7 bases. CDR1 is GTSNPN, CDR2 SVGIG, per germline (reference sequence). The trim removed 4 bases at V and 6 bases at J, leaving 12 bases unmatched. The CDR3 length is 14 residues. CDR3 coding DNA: TGTGCCTGGATGGGGTTTGGGACTACCGTCGAGCAGTACTTC. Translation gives CAWMGFGTTVEQYF.

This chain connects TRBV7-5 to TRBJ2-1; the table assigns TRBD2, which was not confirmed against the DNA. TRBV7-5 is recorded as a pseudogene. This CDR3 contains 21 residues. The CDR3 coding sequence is TGTGCCAGAAGCGGTAGACAGGGAGACTCTAGCGGGGACACAAAAGGAGGTGAGCAGTTCTTC. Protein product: CARSGRQGDSSGDTKGGEQFF.

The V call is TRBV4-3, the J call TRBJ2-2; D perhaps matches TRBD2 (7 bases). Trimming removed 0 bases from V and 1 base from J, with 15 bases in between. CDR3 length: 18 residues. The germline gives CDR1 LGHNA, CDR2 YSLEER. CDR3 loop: CASSQEKSGTRNTGELFF. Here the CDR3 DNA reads TGCGCCAGCAGCCAAGAGAAAAGCGGGACACGGAACACCGGGGAGCTGTTTTTT.

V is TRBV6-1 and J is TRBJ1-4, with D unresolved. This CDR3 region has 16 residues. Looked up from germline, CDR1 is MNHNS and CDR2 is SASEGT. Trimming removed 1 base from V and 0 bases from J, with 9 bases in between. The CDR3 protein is CASSEVQYATNEKLFF. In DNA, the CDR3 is TGTGCCAGCAGTGAAGTTCAGTATGCAACTAATGAAAAACTGTTTTTT.

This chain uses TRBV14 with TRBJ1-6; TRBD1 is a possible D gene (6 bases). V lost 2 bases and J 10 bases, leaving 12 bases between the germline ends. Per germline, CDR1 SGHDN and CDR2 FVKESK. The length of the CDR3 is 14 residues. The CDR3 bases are TGTGCCAGCAGCCAAATACAGGGCGGATCACCCCTCCACTTT. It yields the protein CASSQIQGGSPLHF.

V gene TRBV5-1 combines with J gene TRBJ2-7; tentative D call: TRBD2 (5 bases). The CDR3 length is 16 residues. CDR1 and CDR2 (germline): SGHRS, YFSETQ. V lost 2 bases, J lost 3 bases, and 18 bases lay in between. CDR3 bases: TGCGCCAGCAGCTTTCTCCAGGTGGAGGCTAGCTACGAGCAGTACTTC. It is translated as CASSFLQVEASYEQYF.

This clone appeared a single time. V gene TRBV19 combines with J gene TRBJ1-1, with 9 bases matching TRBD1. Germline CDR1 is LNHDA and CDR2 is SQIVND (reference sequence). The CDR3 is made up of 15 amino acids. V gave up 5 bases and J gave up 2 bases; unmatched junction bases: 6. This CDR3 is CASSLRTGVNTEAFF. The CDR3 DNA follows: TGTGCCAGTAGTCTCCGGACAGGGGTTAACACTGAAGCTTTCTTT. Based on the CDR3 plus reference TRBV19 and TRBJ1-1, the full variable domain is DGGITQSPKYLFRKEGQNVTLSCEQNLNHDAMYWYRQDPGQGLRLIYYSQIVNDFQKGDIAEGYSVSREKKESFPLTVTSAQKNPTAFYLCASSLRTGVNTEAFFGQGTRLTVV.

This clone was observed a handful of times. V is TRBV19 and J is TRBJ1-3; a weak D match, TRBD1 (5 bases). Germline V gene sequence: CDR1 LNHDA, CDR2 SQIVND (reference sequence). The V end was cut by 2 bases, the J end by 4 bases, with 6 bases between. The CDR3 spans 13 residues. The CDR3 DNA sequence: TGTGCCAGTAGTATAACAGGAGGAAACACCATATATTTT. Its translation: CASSITGGNTIYF. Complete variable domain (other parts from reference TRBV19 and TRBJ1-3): DGGITQSPKYLFRKEGQNVTLSCEQNLNHDAMYWYRQDPGQGLRLIYYSQIVNDFQKGDIAEGYSVSREKKESFPLTVTSAQKNPTAFYLCASSITGGNTIYFGEGSWLTVV.

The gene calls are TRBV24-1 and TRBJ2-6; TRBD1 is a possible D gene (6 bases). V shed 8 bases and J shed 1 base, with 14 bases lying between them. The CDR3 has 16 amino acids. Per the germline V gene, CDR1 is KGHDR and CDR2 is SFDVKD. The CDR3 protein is CATTPGRGSGANVLTF. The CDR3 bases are TGTGCCACCACCCCGGGTAGGGGGTCTGGGGCCAACGTCCTGACTTTC.

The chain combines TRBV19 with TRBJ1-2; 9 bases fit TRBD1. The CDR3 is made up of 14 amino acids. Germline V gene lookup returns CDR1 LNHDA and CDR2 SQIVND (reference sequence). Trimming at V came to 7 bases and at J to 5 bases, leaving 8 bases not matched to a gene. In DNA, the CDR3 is TGTGCCAGTACCCCCCGCGGACAGGGGTATGGCTACACCTTC. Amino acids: CASTPRGQGYGYTF. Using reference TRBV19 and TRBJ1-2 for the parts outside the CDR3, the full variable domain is DGGITQSPKYLFRKEGQNVTLSCEQNLNHDAMYWYRQDPGQGLRLIYYSQIVNDFQKGDIAEGYSVSREKKESFPLTVTSAQKNPTAFYLCASTPRGQGYGYTFGSGTRLTVV.

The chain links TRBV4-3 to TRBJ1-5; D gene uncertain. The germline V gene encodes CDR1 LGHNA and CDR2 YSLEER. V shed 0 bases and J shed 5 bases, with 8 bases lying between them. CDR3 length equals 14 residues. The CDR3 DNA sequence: TGCGCCAGCAGCCAAGACGCGGCAGATCAGCCCCAGCATTTT. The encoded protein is CASSQDAADQPQHF.

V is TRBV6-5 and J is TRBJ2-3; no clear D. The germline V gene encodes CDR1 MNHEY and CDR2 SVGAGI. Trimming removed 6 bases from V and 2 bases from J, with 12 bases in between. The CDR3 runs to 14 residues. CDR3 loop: CASSRTFSTDTQYF. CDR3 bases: TGTGCCAGCAGCAGAACCTTCTCCACAGATACGCAGTATTTT.

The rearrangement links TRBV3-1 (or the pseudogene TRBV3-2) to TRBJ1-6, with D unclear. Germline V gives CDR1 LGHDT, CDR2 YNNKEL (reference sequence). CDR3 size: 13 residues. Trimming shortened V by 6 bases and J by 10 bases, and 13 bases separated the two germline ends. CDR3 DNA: TGTGCCAGCAGACCCCGTAGTAACTCACCCCTCCACTTT. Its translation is CASRPRSNSPLHF.

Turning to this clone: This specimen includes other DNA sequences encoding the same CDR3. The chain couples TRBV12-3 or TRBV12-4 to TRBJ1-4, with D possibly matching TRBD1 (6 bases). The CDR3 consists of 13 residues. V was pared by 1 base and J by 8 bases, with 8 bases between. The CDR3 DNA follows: TGTGCCAGCAGTTTAGGCGGGGGCGAAAAACTGTTTTTT. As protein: CASSLGGGEKLFF.

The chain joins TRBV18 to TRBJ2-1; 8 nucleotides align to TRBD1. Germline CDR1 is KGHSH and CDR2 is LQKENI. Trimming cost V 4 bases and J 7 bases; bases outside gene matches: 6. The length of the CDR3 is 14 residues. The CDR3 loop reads CASSHTDRGNEQFF. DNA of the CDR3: TGTGCCAGCTCACACACTGACAGGGGTAATGAGCAGTTCTTC.